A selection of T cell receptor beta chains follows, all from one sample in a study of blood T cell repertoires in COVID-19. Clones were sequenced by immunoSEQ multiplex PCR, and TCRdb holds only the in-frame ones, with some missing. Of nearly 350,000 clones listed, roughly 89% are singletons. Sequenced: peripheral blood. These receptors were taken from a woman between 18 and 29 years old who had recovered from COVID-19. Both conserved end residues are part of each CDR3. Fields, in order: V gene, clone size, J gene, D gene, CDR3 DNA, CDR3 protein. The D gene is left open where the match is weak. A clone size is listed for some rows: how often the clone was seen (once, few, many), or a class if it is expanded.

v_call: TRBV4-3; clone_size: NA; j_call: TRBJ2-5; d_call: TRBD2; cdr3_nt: TGCGCCAGCAGCCAAGCTTGGGGCGCTAGCGGGGAGACCCAGTACTTC; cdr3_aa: CASSQAWGASGETQYF
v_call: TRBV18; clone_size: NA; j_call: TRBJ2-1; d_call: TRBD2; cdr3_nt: TGTGCCAGCTCACGTTTGCTCCGGGGGGGTCCAGCGGGAGGATACAATGAGCAGTTCTTC; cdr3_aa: CASSRLLRGGPAGGYNEQFF
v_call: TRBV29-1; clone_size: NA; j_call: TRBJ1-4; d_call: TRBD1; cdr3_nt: TGCAGCGTTGGACAGGGCGGTGAAAAACTGTTTTTT; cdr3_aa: CSVGQGGEKLFF
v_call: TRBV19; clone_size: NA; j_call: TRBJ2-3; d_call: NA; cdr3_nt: TGTGCCAGTAGTATGGGACTTTTCACAGATACGCAGTATTTT; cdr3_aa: CASSMGLFTDTQYF
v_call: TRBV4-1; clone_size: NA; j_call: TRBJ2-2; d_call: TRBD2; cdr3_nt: TGCGCCAGCAGCCAACGCCCACGGGGGGACGGCACCGGGGAGCTGTTTTTT; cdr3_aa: CASSQRPRGDGTGELFF
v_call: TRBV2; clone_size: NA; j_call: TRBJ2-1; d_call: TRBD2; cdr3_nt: TGTGCCAGCAGACCCCTGGCTAGCGGGAGGAGGGATGAGCAGTTCTTC; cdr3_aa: CASRPLASGRRDEQFF
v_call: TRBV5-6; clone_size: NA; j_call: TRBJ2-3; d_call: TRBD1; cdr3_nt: TGTGCCAGCAGCTTGGCCGGGACAGGGTGGGATACGCAGTATTTT; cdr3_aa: CASSLAGTGWDTQYF
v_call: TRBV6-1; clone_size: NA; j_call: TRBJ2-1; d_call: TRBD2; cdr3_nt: TGTGCCAGCAGTGAACCCTCTAGCGGGAGTTGGTACAATGAGCAGTTCTTC; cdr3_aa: CASSEPSSGSWYNEQFF
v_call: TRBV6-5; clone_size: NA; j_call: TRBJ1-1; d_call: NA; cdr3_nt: TGTGCCAGCAGTTACGTGGTGGGACAAAACACTGAAGCTTTCTTT; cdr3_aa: CASSYVVGQNTEAFF
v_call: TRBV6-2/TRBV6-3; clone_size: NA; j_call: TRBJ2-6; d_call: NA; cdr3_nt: TGTGCCAGCAGTTACAGAATCTGGGGCCCTAACTCTGGGGCCAACGTCCTGACTTTC; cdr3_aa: CASSYRIWGPNSGANVLTF
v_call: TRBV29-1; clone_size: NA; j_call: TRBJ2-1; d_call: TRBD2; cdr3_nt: TGCAGCGTTGAACATTCTAGCGGGAGCTCCTACAATGAGCAGTTCTTC; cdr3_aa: CSVEHSSGSSYNEQFF
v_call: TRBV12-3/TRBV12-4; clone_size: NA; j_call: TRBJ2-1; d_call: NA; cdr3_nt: TGTGCCACCCTGACTAGTAGGGGTGAGCAGTTCTTC; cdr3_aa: CATLTSRGEQFF
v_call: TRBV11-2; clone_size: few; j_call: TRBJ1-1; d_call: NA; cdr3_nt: TGTGCCAGCAGCTTAGTTATGACAGGTGGCACTGAAGCTTTCTTT; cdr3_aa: CASSLVMTGGTEAFF
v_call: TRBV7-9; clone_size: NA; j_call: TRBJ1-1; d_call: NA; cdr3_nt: TGTGCCAGCAGCTACGCCAATACAGGGCGCGGCACTGAAGCTTTCTTT; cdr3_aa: CASSYANTGRGTEAFF
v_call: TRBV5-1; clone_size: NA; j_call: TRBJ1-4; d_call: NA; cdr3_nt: TGCGCCAGCAACCGGGGGGGTGATGAAAAACTGTTTTTT; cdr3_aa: CASNRGGDEKLFF
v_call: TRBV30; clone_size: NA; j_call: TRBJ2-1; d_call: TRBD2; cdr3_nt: TGTGCCTGTCACCCATGGCGGGAGACCTACAATGAGCAGTTCTTC; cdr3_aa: CACHPWRETYNEQFF
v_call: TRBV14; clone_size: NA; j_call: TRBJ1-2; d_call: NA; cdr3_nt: TGTGCCAGCAGCCAAGAATTCCGGGTCCAAGGCTACACCTTC; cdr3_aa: CASSQEFRVQGYTF
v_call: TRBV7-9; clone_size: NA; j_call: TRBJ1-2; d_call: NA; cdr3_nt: TGTGCCAGCAGCTTAGCGCAGGGCCTCTATGGCTACACCTTC; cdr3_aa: CASSLAQGLYGYTF
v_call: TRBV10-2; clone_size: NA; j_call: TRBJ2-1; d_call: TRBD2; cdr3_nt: TGCGCCAGCAGAGGCGGACTAGCGGGATACAATGAGCAGTTCTTC; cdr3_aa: CASRGGLAGYNEQFF
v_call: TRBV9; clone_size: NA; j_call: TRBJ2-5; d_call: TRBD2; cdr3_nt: TGTGCCAGCAGCGCCACTAGCGGGAGTCCCCAAGAGACCCAGTACTTC; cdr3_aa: CASSATSGSPQETQYF
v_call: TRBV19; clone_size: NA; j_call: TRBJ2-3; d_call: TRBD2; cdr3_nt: TGTGCCAGTAGTATACGGGGGACTAGTGGAGTGGCAGATACGCAGTATTTT; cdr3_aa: CASSIRGTSGVADTQYF
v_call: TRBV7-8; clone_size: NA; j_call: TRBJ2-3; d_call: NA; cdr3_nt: TGTGCCAGCAGCTCCTCGCAGGTTGGCACAGATACGCAGTATTTT; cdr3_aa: CASSSSQVGTDTQYF